The next 8 T cell receptor beta chains were all read from a single sample in a study of T cells of healthy individuals. In TCRdb, the 5' RACE reads were re-called with MiXCR into one record per CDR3 protein. The sample lists tens of thousands of distinct CDR3 sequences, about 15% seen once, with about 16% in the top ten. The receptors come from a human donor in good health.

This clonotype has a handful of counts. An end of the junction differs from the germline gene, which may be a read error. The rearrangement uses TRBV4-1 and TRBJ2-3; TRBD2 is a possible D gene (7 bases). The V gene's germline CDR1 is MGHRA and CDR2 YSYEKL. CDR3 size: 15 residues. The CDR3 coding sequence is TGCGCCAGCAGCCAAGTAGGGAGGGGGGAGGCGGTCCACCGCTTT. Translating it yields CASSQVGRGEAVHRF.

This clonotype was picked up many times. This chain connects TRBV24-1 to TRBJ2-1; the D call may be TRBD1 or TRBD2 (5 bases each). The CDR3 spans 19 residues. The V end lost 2 bases, the J end lost 0 bases, and 19 bases lay between the germline ends. CDR1 and CDR2 (germline): KGHDR, SFDVKD. CDR3 protein: CATSDSPWGTVSSYNEQFF. CDR3 nucleotides: TGTGCCACCAGTGATTCCCCTTGGGGGACGGTGAGCTCCTACAATGAGCAGTTCTTC.

In this sample, this clonotype turned up a few times. This sequence joins TRBV7-2 and TRBJ2-1; D may match TRBD1 or TRBD2 (5 bases each). Trimming stripped 1 base from V and 8 bases from J, with 30 bases between. The CDR3 is 20 residues long. Germline V gene lookup returns CDR1 SGHTA and CDR2 FQGNSA. CDR3 sequence reads: CASSLVGSRGRVFGYDEQFF. CDR3 bases: TGTGCCAGCAGCTTAGTAGGGTCAAGGGGACGAGTTTTCGGGTATGATGAGCAGTTCTTC.

The rearrangement joins TRBV12-3 or TRBV12-4 to TRBJ2-7; D is perhaps TRBD1 or TRBD2 (6 bases each). The CDR3 contains 11 residues. With 5 bases removed from V and 6 bases from J, the gap between germline ends came to 8 bases. CDR3: CASSKGGEQYF. CDR3 nucleotides: TGTGCCAGCAGTAAGGGGGGCGAGCAGTACTTC.

This clonotype turned up a few times. The rearrangement joins TRBV20-1 to TRBJ2-1, with TRBD2 identical over 16 bases. CDR3 length: 16 residues. V trimming: 5 bases; J trimming: 8 bases; junction bases outside the gene matches: 9. The V gene's germline CDR1 is DFQATT and CDR2 SNEGSKA (reference sequence). The CDR3 coding sequence is TGCAGTGCTCTGGGACTAGCGGGAGGGCCGGTGGATGAGCAGTTCTTC. Translated: CSALGLAGGPVDEQFF.

The chain joins TRBV10-3 to TRBJ2-1; 13 nucleotides agree with TRBD2. This CDR3 contains 15 residues. Per germline, CDR1 ENHRY and CDR2 SYGVKD. The junction had 4 bases not matched to a gene; V was cut back by 9 bases and J by 2 bases. The CDR3 nucleotides are TGTGCCATAATGGGGACTAGCGGGACCTACAATGAGCAGTTCTTC. Its protein is CAIMGTSGTYNEQFF.

This clonotype was seen at least ten times. The chain combines TRBV4-3 with TRBJ1-3; D is ambiguous. CDR3 length: 17 amino acids. From germline, CDR1 is LGHNA and CDR2 YSLEER. V gave up 0 bases and J gave up 0 bases, with 12 bases separating them. The chain's CDR3 is CASSQDPKPASGNTIYF. The DNA for the CDR3 is TGCGCCAGCAGCCAAGACCCCAAACCAGCCTCTGGAAACACCATATATTTT.

As regards this clonotype: A much larger clonotype is one base distant, so this may be a read error. The chain is built from TRBV30 and TRBJ2-1; weak D call: TRBD2 (6 bases). The CDR3 length is 13 residues. Germline V gene data show CDR1 as GTSNPN and CDR2 as SVGIG (reference sequence). Trimming took 1 base from V and 13 from J, leaving 17 bases between them. CDR3 sequence (DNA): TGTGCCTGGAGTGAGGGTCTGGAGACTAGACAGTTCTTC. It is translated as CAWSEGLETRQFF.